The next 21 T cell receptor beta chains were all read from a single sample in a study of T cells in Graves' hyperthyroidism and ophthalmopathy. Amplification targeted TCR beta CDR3 regions from RNA transcripts. The TCR CDR3 was amplified in a first-round RT-PCR using the HTBI primer set. TCRdb used MiXCR to reprocess the multiplex PCR reads, holding one entry per CDR3 protein. The sample has around 620,000 distinct CDR3 sequences; 11% to 15% are singletons. The sample consisted of blood. The receptor source for this set is a woman aged 18-30 years with Graves' ophthalmopathy.

This clonotype has a handful of counts. The chain employs TRBV9 and TRBJ2-4; tentatively, D is TRBD2 (6 bases). The germline V and J ends were trimmed by 2 bases and 2 bases, with 8 bases remaining between them. CDR1 and CDR2 (germline): SGDLS, YYNGEE. This CDR3 has 14 residues. CDR3 in amino acids: CASSVSGSKNIQYF. CDR3 coding DNA: TGTGCCAGCAGCGTTAGCGGCTCCAAAAACATTCAGTACTTC.

This clonotype was detected many times. The junction does not match germline at one end; this may be a read error. The V gene is TRBV20-1, the J gene TRBJ2-7, with D perhaps TRBD1 (5 bases). The CDR3 length is 13 residues. CDR1 DFQATT and CDR2 SNEGSKA come from the germline V gene (reference sequence). This CDR3 is CSARDLGRNEQYF. DNA for the CDR3: TGCAGTGCTAGAGATTTGGGGCGCAACGAACAGTACTTC.

This clonotype was recorded many times. The chain links TRBV7-8 to TRBJ2-1; 11 nucleotides agree with TRBD2. Germline-derived CDR1 and CDR2 are SGHVS and FQNEAQ. The CDR3 runs to 16 residues. V lost 2 bases and J lost 6; bases outside the gene matches: 6. The CDR3 sequence: CASSLLTSGSTNEQFF. For the CDR3, the DNA is TGTGCCAGCAGCTTATTAACTAGCGGGAGTACCAATGAGCAGTTCTTC.

V is TRBV7-2 and J is TRBJ2-3, with D unclear. Germline CDR1 and CDR2: SGHTA and FQGNSA. The CDR3 runs to 15 residues. Trimming stripped 0 bases from V and 0 bases from J, with 7 bases between. DNA of the CDR3: TGTACCAGCAGCTTAGCTGTAGCTAGCACAGATACGCAGTATTTT. Translation: CTSSLAVASTDTQYF. The full variable domain, completed using reference TRBV7-2 and TRBJ2-3, is GAGVSQSPSNKVTEKGKDVELRCDPISGHTALYWYRQSLGQGLEFLIYFQGNSAPDKSGLPSDRFSAERTGGSVSTLTIQRTQQEDSAVYLCTSSLAVASTDTQYFGPGTRLTVL.

This clonotype was counted once. The chain recombines TRBV19 with TRBJ1-1; D possibly corresponds to TRBD1 (6 bases). V was cut by 4 bases and J by 1 base, with 13 bases left in between. This CDR3 is 15 amino acids long. CDR1 LNHDA and CDR2 SQIVND come from the germline V gene (reference sequence). The CDR3 coding sequence is TGTGCCAGTAGTAGGAGGGGGGTGAGGAACACTGAAGCTTTCTTT. It yields the protein CASSRRGVRNTEAFF.

This clonotype was observed many times. The V gene is TRBV5-1, the J gene TRBJ1-2; 8 bases line up with TRBD1. Looked up from germline, CDR1 is SGHRS and CDR2 is YFSETQ. CDR3 length equals 18 residues. The V gene end was trimmed by 4 bases and the J gene end by 4 bases; junction bases not matched to a gene: 18. CDR3 sequence reads: CASSRTNNQPGQAYGYTF. The CDR3 bases are TGCGCCAGCAGCAGAACGAACAACCAGCCGGGACAGGCCTATGGCTACACCTTC.

This sequence joins TRBV7-3 and TRBJ2-4, with D uncertain. V was clipped by 5 bases and J by 8 bases, with 10 bases between them. The CDR3 extends over 12 amino acids. Germline CDR1 SGHTA, CDR2 FQGTGA. The CDR3 coding sequence is TGTGCCAGCAGCCCCCCCAGCGACATTCAGTACTTC. As protein: CASSPPSDIQYF.

This chain links TRBV7-9 with TRBJ1-1; tentatively, D is TRBD1 (5 bases). V was pared by 8 bases and J by 4 bases, with 17 bases between. Germline V gene lookup returns CDR1 SEHNR and CDR2 FQNEAQ (reference sequence). The CDR3 extends over 14 amino acids. The CDR3 DNA is TGTGCCAGCGGGGGTCCTTCTTCGCCCACTGAAGCTTTCTTT. Protein sequence: CASGGPSSPTEAFF.

This clonotype was observed at least ten times. Here the CDR3 DNA reads TGTGCCAGCATCGACTTACGGGGGGGAAATGAGCAGTTCTTC. Translating gives CASIDLRGGNEQFF. The chain joins TRBV6-2 or TRBV6-3 to TRBJ2-1, with TRBD2 matching 8 bases. Germline V gene lookup returns CDR1 MNHEY and CDR2 SVGEGT. The CDR3 runs to 14 residues. The junction had 9 bases not matched to a gene; V was cut back by 7 bases and J by 7 bases.

This clonotype occurred many times. The chain uses TRBV3-1 and TRBJ2-5, with D tentatively TRBD2 (6 bases). Trimming took off 5 bases at V and 7 bases at J, with 20 bases between the two ends. This CDR3 region has 15 residues. Germline values: CDR1 LGHDT, CDR2 YNNKEL (reference sequence). The CDR3 spells CASSYSGTHSGTQYF. CDR3 coding DNA: TGTGCCAGCAGCTATTCCGGGACTCACTCCGGGACCCAGTACTTC.

This clonotype came up many times. The V gene is TRBV2, the J gene TRBJ1-2; weak D call: TRBD1 (5 bases). This CDR3 contains 15 residues. V was cut by 6 bases and J by 2 bases, with 16 bases left in between. Looked up from germline, CDR1 is SNHLY and CDR2 is FYNNEI. CDR3 coding DNA: TGTGCCAGCAGGGAACCCGACAGCAGGAACTATGGCTACACCTTC. Protein: CASREPDSRNYGYTF.

Only a few counts were recorded for this clonotype. The chain joins TRBV4-1 to TRBJ1-2; 9 bases fit TRBD1. The CDR3 consists of 14 residues. With 0 bases clipped from V and 7 bases from J, the junction kept 3 bases outside the gene matches. Per the germline V gene, CDR1 is MGHRA and CDR2 is YSYEKL. The CDR3 sequence: CASSQDRTGAGYTF. DNA of the CDR3: TGCGCCAGCAGCCAAGATCGGACAGGGGCTGGCTACACCTTC.

On this clonotype: A much larger clone sits a single nucleotide away, making a read error possible. This rearrangement joins TRBV5-1 to TRBJ2-3; maybe TRBD1 (6 bases). Germline CDR1 and CDR2: SGHRS and YFSETQ. This CDR3 has 16 residues. CDR3: CASSLGDTGSTDMQYF. In nucleotides, the CDR3 is TGCGCCAGCAGCTTGGGGGACACGGGATCCACAGATATGCAGTATTTT.

This clonotype occurred a few times. The chain has TRBV18 and TRBJ1-1, with 9 positions matching TRBD1. The CDR3 sequence is 15 residues long. Germline V gives CDR1 KGHSH, CDR2 LQKENI. Unmatched junction bases numbered 7, after V lost 5 bases and J lost 3 bases. CDR3 in DNA: TGTGCCAGCTCAAGAACGACAGGGGGGGACACTGAAGCTTTCTTT. Translation: CASSRTTGGDTEAFF.

The table lists this clonotype with a few counts. This chain uses TRBV3-1 with TRBJ1-5; the D is unclear. Looked up from germline, CDR1 is LGHDT and CDR2 is YNNKEL (reference sequence). CDR3 length equals 14 residues. V shed 0 bases and J shed 2 bases, with 5 bases lying between them. The chain's CDR3 is CASSQDPGNQPQHF. In DNA form, the CDR3 reads TGTGCCAGCAGCCAAGATCCGGGCAATCAGCCCCAGCATTTT. The full variable domain, with the rest looked up from reference TRBV3-1 and TRBJ1-5, is DTAVSQTPKYLVTQMGNDKSIKCEQNLGHDTMYWYKQDSKKFLKIMFSYNNKELIINETVPNRFSPKSPDKAHLNLHINSLELGDSAVYFCASSQDPGNQPQHFGDGTRLSIL.

This clonotype was detected a few times. The genes are TRBV9 and TRBJ2-5, with D possibly TRBD2 on 5 matching bases. CDR1 is SGDLS and CDR2 is YYNGEE in the germline V gene. The CDR3 runs to 13 residues. The V and J ends lost 8 bases and 3 bases respectively, with 14 bases between them. The CDR3 coding sequence is TGTGCCAGAAAGGGAGCCGGAAAAGAGACCCAGTACTTC. It encodes CARKGAGKETQYF. The full variable domain, in which reference TRBV9 and TRBJ2-5 provide the parts outside the CDR3, is DSGVTQTPKHLITATGQRVTLRCSPRSGDLSVYWYQQSLDQGLQFLIQYYNGEERAKGNILERFSAQQFPDLHSELNLSSLELGDSALYFCARKGAGKETQYFGPGTRLLVL.

This clonotype was observed at least ten times. This rearrangement joins TRBV9 to TRBJ2-1; TRBD2 is a possible D gene (6 bases). The CDR3 sequence is 13 residues long. Germline V gene data show CDR1 as SGDLS and CDR2 as YYNGEE. V was pared by 4 bases and J by 8 bases, with 13 bases between. Written as DNA, the CDR3 is TGTGCCAGCAGCCCGACTAGTTCCGATGAGCAGTTCTTC. Translated, it gives CASSPTSSDEQFF.

This clonotype was recorded many times. The chain joins TRBV20-1 to TRBJ2-7, with D maybe TRBD1 (5 bases). Germline V gene data show CDR1 as DFQATT and CDR2 as SNEGSKA (reference sequence). Trimming pared 6 bases from V and 2 bases from J, leaving 20 bases between. CDR3 size: 15 residues. The CDR3 here is CSATSASDTTYEQYF. As DNA, the CDR3 is TGCAGTGCCACCTCCGCCTCGGACACGACCTACGAGCAGTACTTC.

The sample holds many counts of this clonotype. The chain joins TRBV18 to TRBJ1-2; 8 bases are a match to TRBD1. The CDR3 runs to 16 residues. Germline V gene sequence: CDR1 KGHSH, CDR2 LQKENI. Germline trimming cut 2 bases from V and 4 bases from J; bases unmatched to any gene: 9. The CDR3 reads CASSPSQGADGYGYTF. Here the CDR3 DNA reads TGTGCCAGCTCACCAAGTCAGGGGGCGGATGGCTATGGCTACACCTTC.

Ten or more counts support this clonotype. The chain has TRBV6-1 and TRBJ2-7; tentatively, D is TRBD1 (6 bases). The CDR3 has 15 residues. Per germline, CDR1 MNHNS and CDR2 SASEGT. Trimming removed 3 bases at V and 7 bases at J, with 19 bases between. Here the CDR3 reads CASSESRGFAEEQYF. CDR3 sequence (DNA): TGTGCCAGCAGTGAGAGCAGGGGATTTGCGGAAGAGCAGTACTTC.

This clonotype was seen at least ten times. The rearrangement links TRBV20-1 to TRBJ1-1; D unclear. The CDR3 consists of 13 residues. V shed 0 bases and J shed 1 base, with 6 bases lying between them. From germline, CDR1 is DFQATT and CDR2 SNEGSKA (reference sequence). CDR3 region: CSARDRPNTEAFF. Written as DNA, the CDR3 is TGCAGTGCTAGAGATAGGCCGAACACTGAAGCTTTCTTT.